There are many counts of the clone carrying this T cell receptor (beta chain). Its specificity is unknown. A single record per CDR3 protein comes from TCRdb applying MiXCR to the RACE reads. The profile covers some 44,000 distinct CDR3 sequences, with 8% to 9% appearing a single time and 15% taken by the ten largest. This sample stems from a study of human T cells and chemical hapten exposure. Overall study context: Enrolled patients were predominantly female and had alopecia areata, totalis or universalis.

Specified time point: patch test 2, 6 weeks after DPC sensitization. Treatment in this sample: therapeutic diphenylcyclopropenone sensitization with weekly scalp DPC. There are 13 residues in the CDR3. Germline loops: CDR1 MNHEY, CDR2 SVGAGI. With 0 bases removed from V and 7 bases from J, the gap between germline ends came to 6 bases. Findings of the study overall: Sensitizing with DPC caused no change in TCRs above 1 in 1000 frequency.

Source: whole blood, taken in connection with sensitization to the hapten diphenylcyclopropenone (DPC). The chain links TRBV6-5 to TRBJ2-2, with D tentatively TRBD1 (5 bases). This TCR was recovered from a middle-aged woman with alopecia areata. Some clones in this sample may be carry-over from other donors' samples. The chain's CDR3 is CASSYSGVGELFF. CDR3 bases: TGTGCCAGCAGTTACTCAGGGGTCGGGGAGCTGTTTTTT.